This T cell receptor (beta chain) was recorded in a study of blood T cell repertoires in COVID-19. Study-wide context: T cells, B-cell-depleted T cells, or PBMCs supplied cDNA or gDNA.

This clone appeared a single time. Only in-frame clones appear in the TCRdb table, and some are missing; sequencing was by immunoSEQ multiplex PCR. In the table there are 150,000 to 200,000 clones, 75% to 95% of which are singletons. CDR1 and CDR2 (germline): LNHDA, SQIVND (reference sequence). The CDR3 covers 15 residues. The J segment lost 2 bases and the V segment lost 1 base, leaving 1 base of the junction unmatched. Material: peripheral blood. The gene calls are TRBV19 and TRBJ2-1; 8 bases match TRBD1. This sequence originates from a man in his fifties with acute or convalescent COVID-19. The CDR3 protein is CASSIAGGAYNEQFF. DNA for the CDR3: TGTGCCAGTAGTATAGCAGGGGGCGCCTACAATGAGCAGTTCTTC.